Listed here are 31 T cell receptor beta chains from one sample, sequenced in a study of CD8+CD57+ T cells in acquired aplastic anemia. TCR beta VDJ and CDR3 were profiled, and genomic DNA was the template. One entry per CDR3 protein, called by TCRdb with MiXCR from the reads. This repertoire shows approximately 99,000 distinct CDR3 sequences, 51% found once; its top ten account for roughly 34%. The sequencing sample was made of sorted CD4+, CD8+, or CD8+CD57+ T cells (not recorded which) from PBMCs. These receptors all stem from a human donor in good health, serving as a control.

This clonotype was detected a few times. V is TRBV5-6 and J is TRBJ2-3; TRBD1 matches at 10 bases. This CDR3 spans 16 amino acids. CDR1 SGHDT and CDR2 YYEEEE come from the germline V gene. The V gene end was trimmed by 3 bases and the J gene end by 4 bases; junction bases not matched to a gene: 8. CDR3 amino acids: CASSWAPGTGADTQYF. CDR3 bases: TGTGCCAGCAGCTGGGCCCCCGGGACAGGGGCAGATACGCAGTATTTT. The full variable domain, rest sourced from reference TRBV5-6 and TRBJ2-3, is DAGVTQSPTHLIKTRGQQVTLRCSPKSGHDTVSWYQQALGQGPQFIFQYYEEEERQRGNFPDRFSGHQFPNYSSELNVNALLLGDSALYLCASSWAPGTGADTQYFGPGTRLTVL.

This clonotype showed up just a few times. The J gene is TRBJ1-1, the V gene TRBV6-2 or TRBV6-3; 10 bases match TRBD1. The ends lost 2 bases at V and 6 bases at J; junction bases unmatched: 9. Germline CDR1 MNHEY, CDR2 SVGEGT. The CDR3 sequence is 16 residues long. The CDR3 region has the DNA TGTGCCAGCAGTTACGGCCGGGGACAGGGGATTTCTGAAGCTTTCTTT. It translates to CASSYGRGQGISEAFF.

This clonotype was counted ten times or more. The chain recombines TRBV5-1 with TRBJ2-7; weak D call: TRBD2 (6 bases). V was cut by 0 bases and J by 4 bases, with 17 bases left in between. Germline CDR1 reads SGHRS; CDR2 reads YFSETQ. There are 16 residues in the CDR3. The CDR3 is CASSLAWVPEGYEQYF. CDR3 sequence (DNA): TGCGCCAGCAGCTTGGCCTGGGTCCCGGAGGGATACGAGCAGTACTTC.

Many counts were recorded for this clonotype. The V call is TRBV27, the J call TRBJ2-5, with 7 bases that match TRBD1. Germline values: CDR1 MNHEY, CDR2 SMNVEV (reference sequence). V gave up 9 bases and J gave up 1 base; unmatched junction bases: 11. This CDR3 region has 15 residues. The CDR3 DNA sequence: TGTGCCAGTGGAGTCCTGGGACAGCTCCAAGAGACCCAGTACTTC. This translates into CASGVLGQLQETQYF.

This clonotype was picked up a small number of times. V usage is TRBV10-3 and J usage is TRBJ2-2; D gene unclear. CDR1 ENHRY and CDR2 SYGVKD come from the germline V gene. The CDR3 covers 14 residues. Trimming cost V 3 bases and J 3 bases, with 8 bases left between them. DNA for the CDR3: TGTGCCATCAGTGATTGGCTTCACACCGGGGAGCTGTTTTTT. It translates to CAISDWLHTGELFF.

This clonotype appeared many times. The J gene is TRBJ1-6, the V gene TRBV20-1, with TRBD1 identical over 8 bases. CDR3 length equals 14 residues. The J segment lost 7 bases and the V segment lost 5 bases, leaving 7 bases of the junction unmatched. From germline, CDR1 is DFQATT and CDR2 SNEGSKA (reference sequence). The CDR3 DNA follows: TGCAGTGCTGACAGGGGTGGGGAAAATTCACCCCTCCACTTT. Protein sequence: CSADRGGENSPLHF.

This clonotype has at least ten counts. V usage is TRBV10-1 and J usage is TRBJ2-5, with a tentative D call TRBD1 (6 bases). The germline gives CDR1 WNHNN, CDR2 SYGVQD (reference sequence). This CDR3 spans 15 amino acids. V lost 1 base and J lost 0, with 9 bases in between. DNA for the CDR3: TGCGCCAGCAGTGAGTTCCGGGACAACCAAGAGACCCAGTACTTC. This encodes CASSEFRDNQETQYF.

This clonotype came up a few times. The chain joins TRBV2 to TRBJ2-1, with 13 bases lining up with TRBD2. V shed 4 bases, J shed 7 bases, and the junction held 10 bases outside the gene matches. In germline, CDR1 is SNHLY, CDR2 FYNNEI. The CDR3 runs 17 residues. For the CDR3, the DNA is TGTGCCAGCAGTGGATATACTAGCGGGGGGGCCGATAATGAGCAGTTCTTC. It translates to CASSGYTSGGADNEQFF.

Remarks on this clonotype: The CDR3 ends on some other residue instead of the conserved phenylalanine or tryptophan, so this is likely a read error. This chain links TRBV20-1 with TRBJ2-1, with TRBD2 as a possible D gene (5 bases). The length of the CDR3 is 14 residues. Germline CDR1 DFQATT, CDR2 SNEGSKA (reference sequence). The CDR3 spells CGARVPSSVYEQFS. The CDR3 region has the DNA TGCGGTGCTAGAGTACCTAGCTCAGTCTATGAGCAGTTCTCC.

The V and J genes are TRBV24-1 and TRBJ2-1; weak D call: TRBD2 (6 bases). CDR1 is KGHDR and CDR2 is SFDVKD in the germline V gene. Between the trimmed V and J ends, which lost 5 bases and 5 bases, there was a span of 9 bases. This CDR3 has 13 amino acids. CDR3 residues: CATSGGGNNEQFF. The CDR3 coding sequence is TGTGCCACCAGTGGGGGCGGGAACAATGAGCAGTTCTTC.

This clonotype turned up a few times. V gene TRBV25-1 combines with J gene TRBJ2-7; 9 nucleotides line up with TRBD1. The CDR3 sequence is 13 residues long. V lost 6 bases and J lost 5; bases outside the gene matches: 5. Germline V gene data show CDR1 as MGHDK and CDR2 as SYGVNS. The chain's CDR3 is CASRGQGSHEQYF. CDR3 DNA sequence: TGTGCCAGCAGAGGACAGGGGTCCCACGAGCAGTACTTC.

CDR3 DNA: TGTGCCAGCAGGTACGGGACTAGCGGAGGAGATACGCAGTATTTT. Translating it yields CASRYGTSGGDTQYF. This sequence joins TRBV7-6 and TRBJ2-3; 11 positions agree with TRBD2. The germline V gene has CDR1 SGHVS and CDR2 FNYEAQ. The CDR3 length is 15 residues. V shed 6 bases, J shed 5 bases, and the junction held 7 bases outside the gene matches.

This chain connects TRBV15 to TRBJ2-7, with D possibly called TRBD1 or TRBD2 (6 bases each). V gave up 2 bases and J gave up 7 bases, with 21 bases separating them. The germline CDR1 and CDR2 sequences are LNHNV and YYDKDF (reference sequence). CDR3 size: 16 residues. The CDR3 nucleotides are TGTGCCACCAGCAGATCTGGGGGGCTCGCTGTGGGTGAGCAGTACTTC. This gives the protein CATSRSGGLAVGEQYF.

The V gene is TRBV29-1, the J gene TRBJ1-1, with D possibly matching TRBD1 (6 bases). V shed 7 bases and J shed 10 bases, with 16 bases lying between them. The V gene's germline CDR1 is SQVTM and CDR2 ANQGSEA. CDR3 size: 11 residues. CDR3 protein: CSGTESLSAFF. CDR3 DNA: TGCAGCGGGACAGAGAGCCTTTCAGCTTTCTTT.

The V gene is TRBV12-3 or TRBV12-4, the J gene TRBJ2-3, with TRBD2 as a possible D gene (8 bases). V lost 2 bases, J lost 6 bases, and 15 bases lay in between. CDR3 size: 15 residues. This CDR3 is CASSLLGQRGDTQYF. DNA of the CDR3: TGTGCCAGCAGTTTATTGGGACAGCGGGGGGATACGCAGTATTTT.

Written as DNA, the CDR3 is TGTGCCGCCAGGGGGCCCCACGCCTACGAGCAGTACTTC. Its protein is CAARGPHAYEQYF. The rearrangement joins TRBV10-3 to TRBJ2-7, with 8 nucleotides matching TRBD1. Germline trimming cut 11 bases from V and 2 bases from J; bases unmatched to any gene: 8. The CDR3 totals 13 residues. From germline, CDR1 is ENHRY and CDR2 SYGVKD.

CDR3 DNA: TGTGCCAGTAGTATACCGGGACAGGGCTATGGCTACACCTTC. Residues: CASSIPGQGYGYTF. The chain uses TRBV19 and TRBJ1-2, with TRBD1 matching 9 bases. V lost 2 bases and J lost 4; bases outside the gene matches: 2. Germline-derived CDR1 and CDR2 are LNHDA and SQIVND (reference sequence). The CDR3 loop spans 14 amino acids.

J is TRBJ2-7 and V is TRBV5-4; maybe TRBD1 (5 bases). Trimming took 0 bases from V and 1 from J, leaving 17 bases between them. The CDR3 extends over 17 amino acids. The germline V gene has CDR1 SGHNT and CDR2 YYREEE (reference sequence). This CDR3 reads CASSLASWGRDSYEQYF. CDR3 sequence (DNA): TGTGCCAGCAGCTTGGCAAGCTGGGGCAGGGATTCCTACGAGCAGTACTTC. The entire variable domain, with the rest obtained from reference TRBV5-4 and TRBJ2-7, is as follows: ETGVTQSPTHLIKTRGQQVTLRCSSQSGHNTVSWYQQALGQGPQFIFQYYREEENGRGNFPPRFSGLQFPNYSSELNVNALELDDSALYLCASSLASWGRDSYEQYFGPGTRLTVT.

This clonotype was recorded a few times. Here the CDR3 reads CASSGSTPLHF. CDR3 nucleotides: TGTGCCAGCAGTGGAAGTACACCCCTCCACTTT. This chain joins TRBV7-4 and TRBJ1-6, with D hard to call. This CDR3 is built from 11 residues. V shed 6 bases and J shed 11 bases, with 8 bases lying between them. CDR1 is SGHVT, CDR2 SQSDAQ, per germline.

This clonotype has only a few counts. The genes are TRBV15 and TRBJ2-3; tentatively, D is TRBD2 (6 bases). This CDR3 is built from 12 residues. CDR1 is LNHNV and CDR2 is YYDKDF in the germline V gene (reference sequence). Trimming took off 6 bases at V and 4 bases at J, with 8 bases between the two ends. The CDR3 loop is CATSSGADTQYF. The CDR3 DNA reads TGTGCCACCAGTTCGGGGGCAGATACGCAGTATTTT.

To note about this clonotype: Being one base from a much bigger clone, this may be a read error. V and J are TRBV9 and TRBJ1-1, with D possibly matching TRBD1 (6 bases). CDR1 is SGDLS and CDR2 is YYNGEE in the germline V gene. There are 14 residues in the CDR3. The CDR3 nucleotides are TGTGCCAGCAGCGGGGGAAGGGGGGACACTGGAGCTTTCTTT. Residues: CASSGGRGDTGAFF.

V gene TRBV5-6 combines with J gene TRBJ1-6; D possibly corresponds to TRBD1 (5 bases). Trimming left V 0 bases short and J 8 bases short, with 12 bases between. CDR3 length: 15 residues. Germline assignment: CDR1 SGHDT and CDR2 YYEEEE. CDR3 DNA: TGTGCCAGCAGCTTGGAACCAGGGACGGATTCACCCCTCCACTTT. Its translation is CASSLEPGTDSPLHF.

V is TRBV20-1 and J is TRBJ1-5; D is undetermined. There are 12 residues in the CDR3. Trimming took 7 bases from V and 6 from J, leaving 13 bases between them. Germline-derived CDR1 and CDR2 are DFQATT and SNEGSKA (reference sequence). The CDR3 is CSVRAWSQPQHF. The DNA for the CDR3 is TGCAGTGTACGAGCTTGGAGTCAGCCCCAGCATTTT.

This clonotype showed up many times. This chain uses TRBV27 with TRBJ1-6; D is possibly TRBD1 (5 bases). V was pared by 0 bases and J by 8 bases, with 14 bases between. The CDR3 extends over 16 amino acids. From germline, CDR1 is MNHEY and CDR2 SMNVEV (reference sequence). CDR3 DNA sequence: TGTGCCAGCAGTTTATCGAAGGGTGAGGGGTATTCACCCCTCCACTTT. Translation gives CASSLSKGEGYSPLHF.

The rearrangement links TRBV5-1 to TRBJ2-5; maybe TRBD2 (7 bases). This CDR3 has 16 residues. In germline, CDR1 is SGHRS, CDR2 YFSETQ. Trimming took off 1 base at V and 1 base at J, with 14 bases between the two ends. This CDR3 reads CASSLSPGEGQETQYF. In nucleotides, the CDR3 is TGCGCCAGCAGCTTGAGTCCAGGGGAGGGCCAAGAGACCCAGTACTTC.

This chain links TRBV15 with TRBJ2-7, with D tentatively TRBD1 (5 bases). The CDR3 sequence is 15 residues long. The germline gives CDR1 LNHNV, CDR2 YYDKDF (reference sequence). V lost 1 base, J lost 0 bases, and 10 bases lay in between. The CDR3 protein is CATSRGTGISYEQYF. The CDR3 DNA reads TGTGCCACCAGCAGAGGAACAGGCATCTCCTACGAGCAGTACTTC.

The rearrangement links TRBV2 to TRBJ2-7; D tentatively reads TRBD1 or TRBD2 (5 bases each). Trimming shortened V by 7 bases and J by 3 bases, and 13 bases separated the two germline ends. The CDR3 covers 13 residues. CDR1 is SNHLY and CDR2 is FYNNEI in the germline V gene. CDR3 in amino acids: CASTGRDDYEQYF. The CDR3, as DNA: TGTGCCAGCACGGGAAGGGACGACTACGAGCAGTACTTC.

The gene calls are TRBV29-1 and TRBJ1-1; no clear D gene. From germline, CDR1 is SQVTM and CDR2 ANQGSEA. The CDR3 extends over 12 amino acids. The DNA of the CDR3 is TGCAGTTACGTACGGGGGAACACTGAAGCTTTCTTT. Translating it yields CSYVRGNTEAFF.

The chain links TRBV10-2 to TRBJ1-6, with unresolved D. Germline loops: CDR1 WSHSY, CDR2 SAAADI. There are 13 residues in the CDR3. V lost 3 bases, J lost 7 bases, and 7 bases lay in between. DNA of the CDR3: TGCGCCAGCAGTGACGTCGCCAATTCACCCCTCCACTTT. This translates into CASSDVANSPLHF.

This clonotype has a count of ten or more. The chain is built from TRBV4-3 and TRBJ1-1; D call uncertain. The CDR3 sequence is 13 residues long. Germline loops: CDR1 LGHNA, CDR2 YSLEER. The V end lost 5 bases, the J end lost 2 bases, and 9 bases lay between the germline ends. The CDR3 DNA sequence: TGCGCCAGCAGCACCAGACGAAACACTGAAGCTTTCTTT. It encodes CASSTRRNTEAFF.

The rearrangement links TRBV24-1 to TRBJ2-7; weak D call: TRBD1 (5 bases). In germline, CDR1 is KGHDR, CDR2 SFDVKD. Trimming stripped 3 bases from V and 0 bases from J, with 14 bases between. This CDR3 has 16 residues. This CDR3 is CATSDPTASNSYEQYF. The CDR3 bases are TGTGCCACCAGTGATCCGACAGCCTCCAACTCCTACGAGCAGTACTTC.